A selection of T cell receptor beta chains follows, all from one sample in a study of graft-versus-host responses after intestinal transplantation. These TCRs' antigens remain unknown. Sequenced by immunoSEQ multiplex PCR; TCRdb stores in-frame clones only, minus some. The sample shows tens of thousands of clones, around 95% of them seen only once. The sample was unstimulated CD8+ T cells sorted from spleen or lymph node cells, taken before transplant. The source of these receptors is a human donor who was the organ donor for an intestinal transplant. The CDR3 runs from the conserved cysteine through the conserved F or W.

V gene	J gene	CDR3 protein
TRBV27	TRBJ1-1	CASSLTGVHEAFF
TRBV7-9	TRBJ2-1	CASSSSASQDEQFF
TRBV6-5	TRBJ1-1	CASKFGGFTEAFF
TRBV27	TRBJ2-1	CASSWGTSGTEQFF
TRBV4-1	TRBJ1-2	CASSQESTVSTDDGYTF
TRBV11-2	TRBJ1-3	CASSLGFDWSSGNTIYF
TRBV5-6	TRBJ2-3	CASSSGLQADTQYF
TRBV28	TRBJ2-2	CASSLGGNTGELFF
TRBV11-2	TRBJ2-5	CASSLDIREGWSFQETQYF
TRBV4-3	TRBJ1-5	CASSQDRGSNQPQHF
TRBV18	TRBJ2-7	CASFYEQYF
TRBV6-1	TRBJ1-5	CASSDPRDRAHSNQPQHF
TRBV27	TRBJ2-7	CASSLSWAYEQYF
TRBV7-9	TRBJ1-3	CASSSYQQGSGNTIYF
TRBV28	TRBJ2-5	CASSLRQARETQYF
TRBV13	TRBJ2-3	CASSKGLAVTDTQYF
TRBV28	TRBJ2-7	CASSRDRSYEQYF
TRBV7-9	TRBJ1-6	CASSLDNSPLHF
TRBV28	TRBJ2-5	CASSLQFIQETQYF
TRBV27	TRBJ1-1	CASSLAGVGAEAFF
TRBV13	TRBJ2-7	CASSLPGQGWYEQYF
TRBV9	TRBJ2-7	CASSQGVTYEQYF
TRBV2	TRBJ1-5	CASSGLQTGTGVSQPQHF
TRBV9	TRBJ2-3	CASSGSGGAGTDTQYF
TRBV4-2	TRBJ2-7	CASSLQGASYEQYF
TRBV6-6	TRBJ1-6	CASSYSIQGDSPLHF
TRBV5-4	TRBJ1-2	CASSTGTDTYGYTF
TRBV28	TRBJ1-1	CASSSGQGKTEAFF
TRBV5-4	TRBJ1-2	CASSLAWVPQGYTF
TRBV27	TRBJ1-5	CASSLSGPYQPQHF
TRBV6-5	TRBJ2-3	CASSSGDRGITDTQYF
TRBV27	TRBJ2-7	CASSNNKAYEQYF
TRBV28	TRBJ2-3	CASSLDGGGDTQYF
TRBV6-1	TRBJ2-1	CASSIVGGGNEQFF
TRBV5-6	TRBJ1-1	CASSLEANTEAFF
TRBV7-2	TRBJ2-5	CASRSGGAAWETQYF
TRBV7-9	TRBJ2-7	CASSPLGDRGSNYEQYF
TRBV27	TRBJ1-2	CASSSGFLYGYTF
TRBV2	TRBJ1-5	CASTGERSNQPQHF
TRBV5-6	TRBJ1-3	CASSFGSAGNTIYF
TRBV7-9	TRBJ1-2	CASSLGLDLHGYTF
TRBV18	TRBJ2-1	CASSPGGAFVNNEQFF
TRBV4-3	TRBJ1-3	CASSQVLGQGARGNTIYF
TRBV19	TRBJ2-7	CASSARGGAYEQYF
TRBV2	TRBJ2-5	CASSALAGGPSETQYF
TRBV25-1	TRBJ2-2	CASSEPTGNTGELFF
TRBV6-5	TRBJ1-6	CASSYIEPSYNSPLYF
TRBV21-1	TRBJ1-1	CASSKAGLGAFF
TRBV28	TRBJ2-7	CASSLSDYSRDRVREQYF
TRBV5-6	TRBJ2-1	CASSRFLIGPYNEQFF
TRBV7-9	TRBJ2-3	CASSLGGIGDTQYF
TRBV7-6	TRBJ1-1	CASSPGRVWTEAFF
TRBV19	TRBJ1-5	CASSIGAGNQPQHF
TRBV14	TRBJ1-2	CASSHSQRGDYGYTF
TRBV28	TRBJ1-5	CASSLRDPYLRNQPQHF